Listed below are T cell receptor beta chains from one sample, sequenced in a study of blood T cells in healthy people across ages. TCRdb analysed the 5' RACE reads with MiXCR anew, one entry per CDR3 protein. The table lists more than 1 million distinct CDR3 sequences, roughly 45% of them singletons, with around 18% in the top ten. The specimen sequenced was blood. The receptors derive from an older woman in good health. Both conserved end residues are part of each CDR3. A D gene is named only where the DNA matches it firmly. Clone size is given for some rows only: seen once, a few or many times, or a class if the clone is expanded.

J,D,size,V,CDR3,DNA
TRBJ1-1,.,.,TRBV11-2,CASSLVKRGAFF,TGTGCCAGCAGCTTAGTCAAGAGGGGAGCTTTCTTT
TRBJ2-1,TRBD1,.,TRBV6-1,CASIGTGGGYNEQFF,TGTGCCAGCATCGGGACAGGGGGAGGCTACAATGAGCAGTTCTTC
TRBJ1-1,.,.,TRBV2,CASTTTNEAFF,TGTGCCAGCACGACCACAAATGAAGCTTTCTTT
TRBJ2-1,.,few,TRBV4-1,CASSQDLAVHYNEQFF,TGCGCCAGCAGCCAAGATCTAGCAGTGCACTACAATGAGCAGTTCTTC
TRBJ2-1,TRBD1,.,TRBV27,CASSYRQGRRNNEQFF,TGTGCCAGCAGTTACAGACAGGGGAGACGTAACAATGAGCAGTTCTTC
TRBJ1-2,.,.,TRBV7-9,CASSGISRLVYGYTF,TGTGCCAGCAGCGGAATCTCCCGCCTGGTCTATGGCTACACCTTC
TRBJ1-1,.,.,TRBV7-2,CASSLVGRSMNTEAFF,TGTGCCAGCAGCTTAGTGGGACGGAGCATGAACACTGAAGCTTTCTTT
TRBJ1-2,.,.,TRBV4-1,CASSQVGGSGYTF,TGCGCCAGCAGCCAAGTTGGGGGCAGTGGCTACACCTTC
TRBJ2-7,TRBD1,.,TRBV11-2,CASSTGTGGTNEQYF,TGTGCCAGCAGCACCGGGACAGGGGGGACCAACGAGCAGTACTTC
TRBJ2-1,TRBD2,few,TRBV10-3,CAIAGGDEQFF,TGTGCCATCGCGGGGGGTGATGAGCAGTTCTTC
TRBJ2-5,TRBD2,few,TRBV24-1,CATSDLASGRGETQYF,TGTGCCACCAGTGATTTGGCTAGCGGGAGGGGAGAGACCCAGTACTTC
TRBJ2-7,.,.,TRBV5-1,CASSLTFGTLGQYF,TGCGCCAGCAGCCTCACATTCGGGACCTTAGGGCAGTACTTC
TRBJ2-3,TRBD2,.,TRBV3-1,CASSPLGREGGVDTQYF,TGTGCCAGCAGCCCGCTCGGGCGGGAGGGCGGTGTAGATACGCAGTATTTT
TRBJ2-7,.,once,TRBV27,CASSRDTGDYEQYF,TGTGCCAGCAGTCGGGACACCGGTGACTACGAGCAGTACTTC
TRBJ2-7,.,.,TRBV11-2,CASSPSGLLVPYEQYF,TGTGCCAGCAGCCCCTCGGGACTCCTGGTCCCCTACGAGCAGTACTTC
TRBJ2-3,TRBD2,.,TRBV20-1,CSARDSWTSGRADTQYF,TGCAGTGCTAGAGACTCCTGGACTAGCGGGAGGGCAGATACGCAGTATTTT
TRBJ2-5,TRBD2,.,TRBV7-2,CASNKLAAQETQYF,TGTGCCAGCAACAAACTAGCGGCTCAAGAGACCCAGTACTTC
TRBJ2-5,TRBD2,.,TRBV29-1,CGVEGGVATQYF,TGCGGCGTTGAGGGAGGGGTTGCGACCCAGTACTTC
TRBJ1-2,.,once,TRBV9,CAGSVVEDYGYTF,TGTGCCGGCAGCGTAGTGGAGGACTATGGCTACACCTTC
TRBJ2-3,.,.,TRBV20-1,CSARDMGVTDTQYF,TGCAGTGCTAGAGATATGGGGGTTACAGATACGCAGTATTTT
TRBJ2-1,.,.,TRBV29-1,CSGMNPTGFSYNEQFF,TGCAGCGGCATGAACCCCACGGGTTTCTCCTACAATGAGCAGTTCTTC
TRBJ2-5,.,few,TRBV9,CASSVATGLETQYF,TGTGCCAGCAGCGTAGCGACGGGTCTGGAGACCCAGTACTTC
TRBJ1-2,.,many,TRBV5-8,CASSLVGGRRYGYTF,TGTGCCAGCAGCTTGGTCGGGGGGCGTCGTTATGGCTACACCTTC
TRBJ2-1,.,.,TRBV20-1,CSARSTRNNEQFF,TGCAGTGCTAGGTCGACTAGAAACAATGAGCAGTTCTTC
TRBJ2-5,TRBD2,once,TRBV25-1,CASSDWNSGPQETQYF,TGTGCCAGCAGTGATTGGAATAGCGGGCCGCAAGAGACCCAGTACTTC